This T cell receptor (beta chain) was retrieved from a study of PD-1 blockade in classical Hodgkin lymphoma. General study findings and limits: Patients who responded completely had about the same baseline diversity as newly diagnosed patients.

Concerning this clone: Its antigen is currently unknown.

The patients all showed relapse after autologous stem cell transplantation, while their brentuximab vedotin exposure varied. Patients had relapsed/refractory classical Hodgkin lymphoma with complete response, partial response or progressive disease as best response. Clones were sequenced by immunoSEQ multiplex PCR, and TCRdb holds only the in-frame ones, with some missing. The sample contains roughly 70,000 clones, about two thirds of which appear only once. The CDR3 is 15 residues long. Germline V gene lookup returns CDR1 MNHEY and CDR2 SVGAGI. Deletions cut 3 bases from V and 1 base from J, with 10 bases between.

The sample consisted of peripheral blood mononuclear cells (PBMCs), taken before the second cycle of nivolumab. This chain joins TRBV6-5 and TRBJ2-1; D is possibly TRBD1 (6 bases). This sequence was found in a human donor with classical Hodgkin lymphoma. The CDR3 protein is CASSYARGSYNEQFF. CDR3 DNA sequence: TGTGCCAGCAGTTATGCGAGGGGGTCCTACAATGAGCAGTTCTTC.